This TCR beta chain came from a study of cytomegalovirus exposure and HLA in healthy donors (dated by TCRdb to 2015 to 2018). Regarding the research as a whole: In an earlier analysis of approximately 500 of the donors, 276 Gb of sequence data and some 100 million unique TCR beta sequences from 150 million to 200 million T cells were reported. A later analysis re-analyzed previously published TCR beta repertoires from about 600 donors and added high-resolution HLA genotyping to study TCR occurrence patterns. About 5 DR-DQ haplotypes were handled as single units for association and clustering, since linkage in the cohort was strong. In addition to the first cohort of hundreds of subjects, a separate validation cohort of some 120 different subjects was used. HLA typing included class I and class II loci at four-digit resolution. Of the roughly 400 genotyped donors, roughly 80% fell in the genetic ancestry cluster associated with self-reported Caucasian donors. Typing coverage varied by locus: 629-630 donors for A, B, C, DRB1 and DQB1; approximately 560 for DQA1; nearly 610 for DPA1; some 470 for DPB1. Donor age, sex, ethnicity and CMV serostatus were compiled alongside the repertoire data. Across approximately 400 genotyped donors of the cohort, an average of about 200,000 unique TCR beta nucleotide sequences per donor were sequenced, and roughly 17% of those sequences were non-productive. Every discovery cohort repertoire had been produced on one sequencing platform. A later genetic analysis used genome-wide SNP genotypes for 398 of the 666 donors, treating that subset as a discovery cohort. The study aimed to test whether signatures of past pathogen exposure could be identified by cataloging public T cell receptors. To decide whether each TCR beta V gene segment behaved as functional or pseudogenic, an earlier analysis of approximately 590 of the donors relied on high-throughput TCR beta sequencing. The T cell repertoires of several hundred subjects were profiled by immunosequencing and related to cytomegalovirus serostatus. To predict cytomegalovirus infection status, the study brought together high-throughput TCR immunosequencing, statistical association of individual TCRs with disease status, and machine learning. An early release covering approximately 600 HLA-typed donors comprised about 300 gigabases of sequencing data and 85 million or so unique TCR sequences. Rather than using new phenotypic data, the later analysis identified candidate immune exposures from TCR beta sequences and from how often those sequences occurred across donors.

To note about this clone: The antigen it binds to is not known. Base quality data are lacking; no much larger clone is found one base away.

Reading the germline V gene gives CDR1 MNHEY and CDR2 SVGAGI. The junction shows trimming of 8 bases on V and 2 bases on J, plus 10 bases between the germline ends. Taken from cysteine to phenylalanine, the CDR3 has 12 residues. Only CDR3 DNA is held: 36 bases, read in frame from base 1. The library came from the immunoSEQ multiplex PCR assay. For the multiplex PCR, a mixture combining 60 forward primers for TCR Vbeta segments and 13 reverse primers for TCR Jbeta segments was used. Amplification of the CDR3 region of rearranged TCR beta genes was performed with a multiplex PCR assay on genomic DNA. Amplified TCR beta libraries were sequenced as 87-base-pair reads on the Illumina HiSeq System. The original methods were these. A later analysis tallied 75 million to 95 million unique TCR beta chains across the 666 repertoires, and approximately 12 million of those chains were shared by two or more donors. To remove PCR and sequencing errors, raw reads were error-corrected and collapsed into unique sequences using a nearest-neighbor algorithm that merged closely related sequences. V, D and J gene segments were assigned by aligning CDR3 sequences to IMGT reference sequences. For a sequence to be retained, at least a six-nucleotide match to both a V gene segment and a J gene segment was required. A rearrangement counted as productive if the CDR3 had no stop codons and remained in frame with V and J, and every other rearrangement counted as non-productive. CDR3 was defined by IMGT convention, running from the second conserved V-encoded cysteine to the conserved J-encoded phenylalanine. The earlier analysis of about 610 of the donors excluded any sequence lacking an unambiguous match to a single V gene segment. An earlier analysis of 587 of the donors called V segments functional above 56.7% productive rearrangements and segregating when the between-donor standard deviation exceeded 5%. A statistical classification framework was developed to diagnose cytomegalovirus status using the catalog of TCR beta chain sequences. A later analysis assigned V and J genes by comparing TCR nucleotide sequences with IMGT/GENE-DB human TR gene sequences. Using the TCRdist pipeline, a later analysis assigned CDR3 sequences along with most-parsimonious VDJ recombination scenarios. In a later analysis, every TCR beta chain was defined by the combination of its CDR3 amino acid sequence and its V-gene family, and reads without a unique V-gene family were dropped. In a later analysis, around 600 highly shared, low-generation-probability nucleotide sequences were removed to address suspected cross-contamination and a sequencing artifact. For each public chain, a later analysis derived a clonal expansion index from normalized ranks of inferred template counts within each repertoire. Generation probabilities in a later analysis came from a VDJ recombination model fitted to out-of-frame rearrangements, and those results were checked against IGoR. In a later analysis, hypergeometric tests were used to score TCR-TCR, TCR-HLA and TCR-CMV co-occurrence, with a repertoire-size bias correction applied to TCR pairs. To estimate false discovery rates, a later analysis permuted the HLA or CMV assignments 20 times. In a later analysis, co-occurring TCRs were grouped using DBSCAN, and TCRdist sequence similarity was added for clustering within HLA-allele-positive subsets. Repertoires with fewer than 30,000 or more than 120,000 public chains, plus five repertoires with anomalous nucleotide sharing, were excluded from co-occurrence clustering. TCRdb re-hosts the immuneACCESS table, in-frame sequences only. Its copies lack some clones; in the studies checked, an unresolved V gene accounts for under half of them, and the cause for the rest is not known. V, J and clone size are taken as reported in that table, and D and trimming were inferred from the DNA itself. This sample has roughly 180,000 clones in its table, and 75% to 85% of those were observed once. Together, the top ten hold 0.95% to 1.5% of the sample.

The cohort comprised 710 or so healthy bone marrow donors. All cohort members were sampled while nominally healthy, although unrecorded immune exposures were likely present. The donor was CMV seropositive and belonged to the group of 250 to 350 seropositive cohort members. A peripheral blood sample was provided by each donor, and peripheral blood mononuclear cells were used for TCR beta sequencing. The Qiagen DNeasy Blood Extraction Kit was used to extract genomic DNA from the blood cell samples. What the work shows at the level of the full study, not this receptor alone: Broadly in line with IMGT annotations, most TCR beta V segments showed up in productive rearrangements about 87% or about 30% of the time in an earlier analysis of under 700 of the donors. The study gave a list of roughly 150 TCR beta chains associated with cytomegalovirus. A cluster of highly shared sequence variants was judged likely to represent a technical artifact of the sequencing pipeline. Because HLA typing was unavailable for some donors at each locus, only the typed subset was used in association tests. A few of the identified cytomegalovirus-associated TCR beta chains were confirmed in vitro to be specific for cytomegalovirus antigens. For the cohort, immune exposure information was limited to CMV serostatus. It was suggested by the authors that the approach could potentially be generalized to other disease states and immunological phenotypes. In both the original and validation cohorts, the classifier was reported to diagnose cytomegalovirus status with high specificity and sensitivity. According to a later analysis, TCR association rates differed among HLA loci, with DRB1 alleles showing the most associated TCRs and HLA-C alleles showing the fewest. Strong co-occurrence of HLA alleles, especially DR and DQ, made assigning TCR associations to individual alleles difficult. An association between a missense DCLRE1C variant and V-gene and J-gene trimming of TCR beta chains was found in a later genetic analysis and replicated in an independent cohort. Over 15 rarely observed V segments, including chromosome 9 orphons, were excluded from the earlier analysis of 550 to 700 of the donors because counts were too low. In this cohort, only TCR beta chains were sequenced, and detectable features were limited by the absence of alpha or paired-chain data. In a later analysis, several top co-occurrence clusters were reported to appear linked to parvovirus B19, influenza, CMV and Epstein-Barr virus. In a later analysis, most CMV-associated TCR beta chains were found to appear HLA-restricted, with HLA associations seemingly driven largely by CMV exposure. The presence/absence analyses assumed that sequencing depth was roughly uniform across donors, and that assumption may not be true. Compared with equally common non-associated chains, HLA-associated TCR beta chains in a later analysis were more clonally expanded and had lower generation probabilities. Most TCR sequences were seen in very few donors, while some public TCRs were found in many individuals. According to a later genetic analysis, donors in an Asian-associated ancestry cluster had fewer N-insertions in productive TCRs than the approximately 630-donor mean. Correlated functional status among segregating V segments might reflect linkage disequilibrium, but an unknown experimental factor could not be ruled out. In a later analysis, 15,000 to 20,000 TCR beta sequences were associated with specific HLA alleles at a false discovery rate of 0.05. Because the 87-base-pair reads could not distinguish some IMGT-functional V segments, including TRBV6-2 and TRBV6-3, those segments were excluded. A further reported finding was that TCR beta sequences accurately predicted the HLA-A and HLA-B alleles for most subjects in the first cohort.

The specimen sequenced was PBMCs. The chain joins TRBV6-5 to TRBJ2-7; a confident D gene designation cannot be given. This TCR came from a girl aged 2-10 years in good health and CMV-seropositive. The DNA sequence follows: TGTGCCAGCGCTGGCCAGACCTACGAGCAGTACTTC. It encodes CASAGQTYEQYF.